These 29 T cell receptor beta chains share one sample of origin, sequenced in a study of cytomegalovirus exposure and HLA in healthy donors. With 60 Vbeta and 13 Jbeta primers, the PCR was carried out. Clones were sequenced by immunoSEQ multiplex PCR, and TCRdb holds only the in-frame ones, with some missing. This sample has roughly 80,000 clones; 67% occur once, and the top ten carry 6.9%. The source material was PBMCs. These receptors were collected from a woman aged 45-60 years in good health and CMV-seropositive.

CDR3 residues: CASSLVQGHTGELFF. CDR3 sequence (DNA): TGCGCCAGCAGCTTGGTTCAGGGGCACACCGGGGAGCTGTTTTTT. This chain connects TRBV5-1 to TRBJ2-2, with TRBD1 as a possible D gene (6 bases). Germline loops: CDR1 SGHRS, CDR2 YFSETQ. V was pared by 0 bases and J by 3 bases, with 9 bases between. The CDR3 runs to 15 residues.

This clone was found once. The rearrangement uses TRBV18 and TRBJ2-1; no reliable D call. The CDR3 extends over 16 amino acids. V was trimmed by 1 base and J by 1 base, leaving 11 bases between them. The germline V gene encodes CDR1 KGHSH and CDR2 LQKENI. CDR3 coding DNA: TGTGCCAGCTCACCACAGCCTACTCCGTCCTACAATGAGCAGTTCTTC. This gives the protein CASSPQPTPSYNEQFF.

V usage is TRBV5-1 and J usage is TRBJ2-1; a weak D match, TRBD2 (6 bases). V dropped 3 bases and J dropped 5 bases, with 27 bases sitting between them. The CDR3 runs to 19 residues. Germline CDR1 SGHRS, CDR2 YFSETQ. CDR3: CASSYPPWAGTLSNNEQFF. In DNA form, the CDR3 reads TGCGCCAGCAGCTACCCCCCCTGGGCCGGGACTCTATCAAACAATGAGCAGTTCTTC.

The chain carries TRBV27 and TRBJ2-3; no reliable D call. V shed 5 bases and J shed 1 base, with 16 bases lying between them. Germline V gene lookup returns CDR1 MNHEY and CDR2 SMNVEV (reference sequence). The CDR3 has 16 residues. The CDR3 is CASSPLGGPGTDTQYF. In DNA, the CDR3 is TGTGCCAGCAGTCCCCTAGGTGGTCCCGGCACAGATACGCAGTATTTT.

This clone was counted a few times. The CDR3 nucleotides are TGTGCCAGCAGCACACGGGACAGGGGCTACAATGAGCAGTTCTTC. This encodes CASSTRDRGYNEQFF. The rearrangement uses TRBV9 and TRBJ2-1; 10 bases map to TRBD1. This CDR3 contains 15 residues. CDR1 and CDR2 from the germline V gene are SGDLS and YYNGEE. Trimming removed 4 bases from V and 3 bases from J; junction bases left unmatched: 4.

This chain connects TRBV28 to TRBJ1-6; D is ambiguous. This CDR3 is 15 amino acids long. Trimming shortened V by 6 bases and J by 6 bases, and 15 bases separated the two germline ends. Germline CDR1 and CDR2: MDHEN and SYDVKM. Here the CDR3 DNA reads TGTGCCAGCAGGCCCGGTGATCTTTTTAATTCACCCCTCCACTTT. It yields the protein CASRPGDLFNSPLHF.

This clone was recorded a few times. The chain has TRBV7-9 and TRBJ2-7, with D maybe TRBD2 (6 bases). The CDR3 covers 13 residues. Germline V lookup: CDR1 SEHNR, CDR2 FQNEAQ (reference sequence). V gave up 1 base and J gave up 6 bases, with 10 bases separating them. The CDR3: CASSLVGGVEQYF. CDR3 sequence (DNA): TGTGCCAGCAGCTTAGTTGGAGGGGTCGAGCAGTACTTC.

The gene calls are TRBV10-3 and TRBJ2-7; 9 bases line up with TRBD1. Germline trimming cut 6 bases from V and 5 bases from J; bases unmatched to any gene: 11. Germline CDR1 and CDR2: ENHRY and SYGVKD. There are 15 residues in the CDR3. CDR3 amino acids: CAISTGTGSVHEQYV. The DNA of the CDR3 is TGTGCCATCAGCACCGGGACAGGGTCGGTCCACGAGCAGTACGTC.

The V and J genes are TRBV11-3 and TRBJ2-2; D remains unclear. Trimming pared 3 bases from V and 3 bases from J, leaving 8 bases between. The CDR3 is 14 amino acids. Germline-derived CDR1 and CDR2 are SGHNT and YENEEA. The CDR3 sequence is CASSFSPDTGELFF. As DNA, the CDR3 is TGTGCCAGCAGCTTCTCCCCCGACACCGGGGAGCTGTTTTTT. The variable domain in full, completed from reference TRBV11-3 and TRBJ2-2, reads EAGVVQSPRYKIIEKKQPVAFWCNPISGHNTLYWYLQNLGQGPELLIRYENEEAVDDSQLPKDRFSAERLKGVDSTLKIQPAELGDSAVYLCASSFSPDTGELFFGEGSRLTVL.

J is TRBJ1-2 and V is TRBV7-9, with D unresolved. Germline V CDR1 and CDR2: SEHNR, FQNEAQ (reference sequence). The CDR3 spans 15 residues. V lost 5 bases and J 4 bases, leaving 17 bases between the germline ends. The CDR3 nucleotides read TGTGCCAGCAGCCACGTGGGGAAACGGGGCTATGGCTACACCTTC. Its translation: CASSHVGKRGYGYTF. Full variable domain (outside the CDR3, taken from reference TRBV7-9 and TRBJ1-2): DTGVSQNPRHKITKRGQNVTFRCDPISEHNRLYWYRQTLGQGPEFLTYFQNEAQLEKSRLLSDRFSAERPKGSFSTLEIQRTEQGDSAMYLCASSHVGKRGYGYTFGSGTRLTVV.

V and J are TRBV5-1 and TRBJ2-6; a weak D match, TRBD1 (5 bases). This CDR3 is built from 18 residues. Per germline, CDR1 SGHRS and CDR2 YFSETQ. V lost 0 bases and J lost 3, with 16 bases in between. This CDR3 reads CASSLAGRAGRGANVLTF. Written as DNA, the CDR3 is TGCGCCAGCAGCTTGGCCGGGCGCGCAGGGCGTGGGGCCAACGTCCTGACTTTC.

This clone was counted a few times. The rearrangement joins TRBV5-4 to TRBJ2-7, with D perhaps TRBD2 (6 bases). The CDR3 length is 14 residues. The germline V gene encodes CDR1 SGHNT and CDR2 YYREEE (reference sequence). V lost 4 bases to trimming and J lost 0 bases, with 11 bases between them. The CDR3 coding sequence is TGTGCCAGCAGCAGGGACTCTAACTCCTACGAGCAGTACTTC. Translation: CASSRDSNSYEQYF.

This chain connects TRBV5-1 to TRBJ2-5; 10 bases map to TRBD2. V lost 6 bases, J lost 2 bases, and 4 bases stayed unmatched. Germline V CDR1 and CDR2: SGHRS, YFSETQ. The CDR3 runs 14 residues. The chain's CDR3 is CASTTSGIQETQYF. CDR3 nucleotides: TGCGCCAGCACTACTAGCGGGATTCAAGAGACCCAGTACTTC.

This clone was observed a handful of times. The V gene is TRBV7-9, the J gene TRBJ1-5; D gene uncertain. Per germline, CDR1 SEHNR and CDR2 FQNEAQ (reference sequence). The V gene lost 8 bases and the J gene lost 2 bases, with 7 bases spanning the gap. The CDR3 contains 12 residues. CDR3 sequence (DNA): TGTGCCAGCTCCCAGGGCAATCAGCCCCAGCATTTT. Its protein is CASSQGNQPQHF. Filled out from reference TRBV7-9 and TRBJ1-5, the complete variable domain reads DTGVSQNPRHKITKRGQNVTFRCDPISEHNRLYWYRQTLGQGPEFLTYFQNEAQLEKSRLLSDRFSAERPKGSFSTLEIQRTEQGDSAMYLCASSQGNQPQHFGDGTRLSIL.

The rearrangement uses TRBV27 and TRBJ2-5; D not resolved. The germline V gene has CDR1 MNHEY and CDR2 SMNVEV (reference sequence). The CDR3 has 14 residues. V was shortened by 3 bases and J by 7 bases, with 15 bases between the two germline ends. The CDR3 loop is CASSLSREIVTQYF. Here the CDR3 DNA reads TGTGCCAGCAGTTTGTCAAGAGAGATTGTGACCCAGTACTTC.

This chain uses TRBV2 with TRBJ1-2; 7 bases map to TRBD1. The V gene's germline CDR1 is SNHLY and CDR2 FYNNEI. Germline trimming cut 1 base from V and 5 bases from J; bases unmatched to any gene: 4. This CDR3 is 14 amino acids long. CDR3 coding DNA: TGTGCCAGCAGTGAAGTGTCAGGGGGTTATGGCTACACCTTC. Translation: CASSEVSGGYGYTF.

As concerns this clone: Germline is not matched at one junction end, which may reflect a read error. The genes are TRBV7-9 and TRBJ2-7, with 8 bases lining up with TRBD1. Germline-derived CDR1 and CDR2 are SEHNR and FQNEAQ (reference sequence). The CDR3 has 17 residues. The DNA of the CDR3 is TGTTCCAGCAGCTCCCTAACAGGGGGAAAATTCTCCTACGAGCAGTACTTC. Protein: CSSSSLTGGKFSYEQYF.

The chain has TRBV13 and TRBJ1-1, with D possibly TRBD1 on 5 matching bases. Between the trimmed V and J ends, which lost 5 bases and 0 bases, there was a span of 10 bases. This CDR3 contains 14 residues. The germline gives CDR1 PRHDT, CDR2 FYEKMQ (reference sequence). CDR3 region: CASSPGHMNTEAFF. The CDR3, as DNA: TGTGCCAGCAGCCCCGGACATATGAACACTGAAGCTTTCTTT.

This clone was seen once. This sequence joins TRBV19 and TRBJ2-1; a weak D match, TRBD2 (6 bases). In germline, CDR1 is LNHDA, CDR2 SQIVND (reference sequence). The CDR3 runs 17 residues. Trimming pared 7 bases from V and 0 bases from J, leaving 19 bases between. In DNA, the CDR3 is TGTGCCAGTACCCCCTATGGGCGGGGTTCCTCCTACAATGAGCAGTTCTTC. Amino acid sequence: CASTPYGRGSSYNEQFF.

This clone was detected only a few times. The gene calls are TRBV5-1 and TRBJ2-5; a weak D match, TRBD2 (6 bases). V was pared by 3 bases and J by 2 bases, with 11 bases between. Germline values: CDR1 SGHRS, CDR2 YFSETQ. The CDR3 length is 14 residues. DNA of the CDR3: TGCGCCAGCAGCTGGGCGGGGCCACAAGAGACCCAGTACTTC. Protein sequence: CASSWAGPQETQYF.

This clone has only a few counts. J is TRBJ1-1 and V is TRBV5-1; D ambiguous. Germline values: CDR1 SGHRS, CDR2 YFSETQ. The ends were cut back, 3 bases at V and 5 bases at J, with 11 bases in the middle. The CDR3 consists of 13 residues. CDR3 sequence (DNA): TGCGCCAGCAGCTCCGAGGGAGGGACTGAAGCTTTCTTT. Its protein product is CASSSEGGTEAFF.

The chain combines TRBV29-1 with TRBJ1-1, with D perhaps TRBD1 (6 bases). Per germline, CDR1 SQVTM and CDR2 ANQGSEA. The V end was cut by 6 bases, the J end by 4 bases, with 18 bases between. CDR3 length: 14 amino acids. The CDR3 loop is CSVPVGGAGTEAFF. CDR3 in DNA: TGCAGCGTCCCGGTGGGGGGGGCGGGCACTGAAGCTTTCTTT.

The gene calls are TRBV5-4 and TRBJ2-5, with D maybe TRBD2 (6 bases). Germline CDR1 reads SGHNT; CDR2 reads YYREEE (reference sequence). This CDR3 contains 15 residues. Trimming pared 4 bases from V and 7 bases from J, leaving 20 bases between. Here the CDR3 DNA reads TGTGCCAGCAGCCTGGGACTCATTCGGGAAGGGACCCAGTACTTC. This translates into CASSLGLIREGTQYF.

Regarding this clone: Compared with germline, one end of the junction differs, possibly owing to a read error. The rearrangement uses TRBV7-9 and TRBJ2-6; a possible D gene is TRBD1 (6 bases). This CDR3 is 19 amino acids long. Germline loops: CDR1 SEHNR, CDR2 FQNEAQ (reference sequence). CDR3 bases: TGTTCCAGCAGCTTAGACCAGGGGATTATCCTCCCTGGGGCCAACGTCCTGACTTTC. Its translation is CSSSLDQGIILPGANVLTF.

This clone occurred a few times. The DNA of the CDR3 is TGTGCCAGCAGCTTTACGGGGGGAAACACAGATACGCAGTATTTT. This gives the protein CASSFTGGNTDTQYF. V and J are TRBV7-9 and TRBJ2-3, with 7 bases that match TRBD2. The CDR3 loop spans 15 amino acids. Germline CDR1 and CDR2: SEHNR and FQNEAQ (reference sequence). Trimming cost V 3 bases and J 2 bases; bases outside gene matches: 5.

The rearrangement links TRBV6-1 to TRBJ2-3; no clear D. The V gene lost 1 base and the J gene lost 5 bases, with 10 bases spanning the gap. Germline V gene sequence: CDR1 MNHNS, CDR2 SASEGT. There are 14 residues in the CDR3. The CDR3 sequence is CASSEGGQGDTQYF. The CDR3, as DNA: TGTGCCAGCAGTGAAGGAGGCCAAGGAGATACGCAGTATTTT.

The V gene is TRBV10-1, the J gene TRBJ2-2, with 7 positions matching TRBD1. V lost 2 bases, J lost 6 bases, and 3 bases stayed unmatched. The CDR3 sequence is 14 residues long. Germline values: CDR1 WNHNN, CDR2 SYGVQD (reference sequence). The CDR3 loop reads CASSEAQGAGELFF. DNA of the CDR3: TGCGCCAGCAGTGAGGCCCAGGGGGCCGGGGAGCTGTTTTTT.

The chain recombines TRBV10-3 with TRBJ1-1; a weak D match, TRBD1 (5 bases). This CDR3 has 13 residues. The V gene lost 3 bases and the J gene lost 3 bases, with 8 bases spanning the gap. Germline V gene lookup returns CDR1 ENHRY and CDR2 SYGVKD. The chain's CDR3 is CAISDRADTEAFF. CDR3 in DNA: TGTGCCATCAGTGACAGGGCGGACACTGAAGCTTTCTTT.

The chain employs TRBV2 and TRBJ1-4; D remains unclear. Looked up from germline, CDR1 is SNHLY and CDR2 is FYNNEI. The CDR3 loop spans 15 amino acids. V lost 3 bases and J lost 10, with 18 bases in between. CDR3 nucleotides: TGTGCCAGCAGTGATAGCGGGCGGCGGGTCGGAAAACTGTTTTTT. It codes for CASSDSGRRVGKLFF.